This T cell receptor beta chain stems from a study of T cell changes during pregnancy in multiple sclerosis. V lost 3 bases to trimming and J lost 5 bases; unmatched junction nucleotides: 12. CDR1 is LNHDA and CDR2 is SQIVND in the germline V gene (reference sequence). The CDR3 runs 16 residues. Method: immunoSEQ multiplex PCR; TCRdb's copy keeps in-frame clones and lacks some. The data hold around 44,000 clones, with approximately 92% observed a single time. The V gene is TRBV19, the J gene TRBJ2-5; TRBD1 matches 7 bases. The TCR sequence derives from a female donor with multiple sclerosis, enrolled in a pregnancy study. Sequencing was carried out using peripheral blood. CDR3 sequence (DNA): TGTGCCAGTAGTATGACACAGGGGTTTTCCGTGGAGACCCAGTACTTC. It encodes CASSMTQGFSVETQYF.